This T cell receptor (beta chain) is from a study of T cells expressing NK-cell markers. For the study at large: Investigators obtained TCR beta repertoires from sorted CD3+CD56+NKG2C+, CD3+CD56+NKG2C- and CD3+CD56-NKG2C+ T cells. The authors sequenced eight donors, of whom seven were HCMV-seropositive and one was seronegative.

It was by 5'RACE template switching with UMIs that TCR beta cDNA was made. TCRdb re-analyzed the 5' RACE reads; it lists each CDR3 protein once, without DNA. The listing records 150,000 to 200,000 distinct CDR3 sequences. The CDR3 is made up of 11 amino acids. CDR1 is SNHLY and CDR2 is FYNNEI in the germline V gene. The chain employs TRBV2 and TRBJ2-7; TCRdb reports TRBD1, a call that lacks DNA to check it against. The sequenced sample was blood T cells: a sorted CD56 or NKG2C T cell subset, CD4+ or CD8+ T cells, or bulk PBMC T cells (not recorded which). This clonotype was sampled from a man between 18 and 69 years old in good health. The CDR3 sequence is CASEGADEQYF.